Following are 15 T cell receptor beta chains from one sample sequenced in a study of blood T cells in healthy people across ages. It was with a sample-barcoded 5' primer and a J-beta primer mix that a second PCR of roughly 7 to 12 cycles was run. Each CDR3 protein gets one entry after TCRdb re-called the 5' RACE reads with MiXCR. The profile shows 1.5 million to 2 million distinct CDR3 sequences, around half of them singletons. The sequenced sample consisted of blood. The receptors derive from a woman between 40 and 55 years old in good health.

Worth noting for this clonotype: A read error is possible here, since a much larger clone lies one base away. The chain employs TRBV7-2 and TRBJ2-5; D gene ambiguous. The assigned J gene may be wrong: the sequence end matches TRBJ2-1 better. The CDR3 length is 15 residues. The germline V gene encodes CDR1 SGHTA and CDR2 FQGNSA. CDR3 protein: CASSLGGRLQETQFF. For the CDR3, the DNA is TGTGCCAGCAGCTTAGGAGGCAGGCTGCAAGAGACCCAGTTCTTC.

The chain is built from TRBV10-3 and TRBJ2-5, with no clear D. This CDR3 contains 14 residues. Trimming removed 4 bases from V and 7 bases from J, with 16 bases in between. The germline V gene has CDR1 ENHRY and CDR2 SYGVKD. The CDR3 DNA reads as TGTGCCATCAGTGCGGCAGATGGAAGATGGACCCAGTACTTC. This encodes CAISAADGRWTQYF.

This clonotype was counted between two and nine times. The chain employs TRBV11-2 and TRBJ2-5; unclear D gene. The CDR3 has 15 residues. Trimming stripped 3 bases from V and 4 bases from J, with 15 bases between. Germline loops: CDR1 SGHAT, CDR2 FQNNGV. The CDR3 sequence is CASSFNRVSGETQYF. In nucleotides, the CDR3 is TGTGCCAGCAGCTTTAACCGTGTGTCAGGAGAGACCCAGTACTTC.

On this clonotype itself: Germline and junction disagree at one end, which may indicate a read error. The chain recombines TRBV5-1 with TRBJ2-1; 10 positions match TRBD2. The CDR3 runs to 14 residues. CDR1 and CDR2 from the germline V gene are SGHRS and YFSETQ. The CDR3 reads CASNQAGGYTEQFF. The CDR3 DNA reads as TGCGCCAGCAACCAAGCGGGGGGGTACACTGAGCAGTTCTTC.

In this sample, this clonotype turned up a few times. This chain uses TRBV27 with TRBJ1-4; D unresolved. Germline V lookup: CDR1 MNHEY, CDR2 SMNVEV (reference sequence). CDR3 length: 15 amino acids. The ends were cut back, 4 bases at V and 3 bases at J, with 12 bases in the middle. The DNA of the CDR3 is TGTGCCAGCAGTTCCCGGGGTAGGGCTAATGAAAAACTGTTTTTT. Its translation: CASSSRGRANEKLFF.

The rearrangement joins TRBV28 to TRBJ2-5, with 7 bases fitting TRBD2. Unmatched junction bases numbered 12, after V lost 6 bases and J lost 2 bases. This CDR3 has 16 amino acids. CDR1 is MDHEN and CDR2 is SYDVKM in the germline V gene. CDR3 loop: CASSNRGLYQQETQYF. Here the CDR3 DNA reads TGTGCCAGCAGCAACCGGGGACTATACCAACAAGAGACCCAGTACTTC.

V gene TRBV9 combines with J gene TRBJ2-3; D not certain. V dropped 0 bases and J dropped 5 bases, with 4 bases sitting between them. Germline CDR1 SGDLS, CDR2 YYNGEE. The CDR3 loop spans 12 amino acids. CDR3 sequence (DNA): TGTGCCAGCAGCGTAGCTGTAGATACGCAGTATTTT. Residues: CASSVAVDTQYF.

The chain is built from TRBV19 and TRBJ2-3; D may be TRBD2 (5 bases). The V gene's germline CDR1 is LNHDA and CDR2 SQIVND (reference sequence). This CDR3 region has 14 residues. Trimming removed 3 bases at V and 8 bases at J, with 15 bases between. CDR3 in DNA: TGTGCCAGTAGTATTTATGGAGGTGTCGGTACGCAGTATTTT. Amino acids: CASSIYGGVGTQYF.

V is TRBV20-1 and J is TRBJ2-5, with D perhaps matching TRBD1 or TRBD2 (5 bases each). V dropped 5 bases and J dropped 7 bases, with 17 bases sitting between them. The CDR3 is 13 residues long. Germline V lookup: CDR1 DFQATT, CDR2 SNEGSKA (reference sequence). CDR3 region: CSAHRDGEGTQYF. CDR3 in DNA: TGCAGTGCTCACCGGGACGGCGAAGGGACCCAGTACTTC.

DNA for the CDR3: TGTGCCACCAGTGATTCTATCGAATATACGCAGTATTTT. Residues: CATSDSIEYTQYF. This chain joins TRBV24-1 and TRBJ2-3; D remains ambiguous. Per germline, CDR1 KGHDR and CDR2 SFDVKD. Trimming took 2 bases from V and 7 from J, leaving 9 bases between them. CDR3 length equals 13 residues.

The chain has TRBV14 and TRBJ1-2; perhaps TRBD1 as D (6 bases). V was clipped by 10 bases and J by 0 bases, with 15 bases between them. The CDR3 contains 14 residues. CDR1 and CDR2 from the germline V gene are SGHDN and FVKESK. The CDR3 loop is CATARGATNYGYTF. For the CDR3, the DNA is TGTGCCACCGCGAGGGGGGCTACTAACTATGGCTACACCTTC.

V is TRBV20-1 and J is TRBJ2-5, with D unclear. Germline CDR1 reads DFQATT; CDR2 reads SNEGSKA (reference sequence). The V end was cut by 4 bases, the J end by 9 bases, with 18 bases between. The CDR3 has 13 residues. CDR3 loop: CSANHLESLAQYF. DNA for the CDR3: TGCAGTGCTAATCATTTGGAGAGCTTGGCCCAGTACTTC.

In its sample, this clonotype was seen a few times. The rearrangement links TRBV5-1 to TRBJ2-1; TRBD2 agrees at 9 bases. The CDR3 extends over 15 amino acids. From germline, CDR1 is SGHRS and CDR2 YFSETQ. The junction had 2 bases not matched to a gene; V was cut back by 0 bases and J by 4 bases. This CDR3 is CASSLDTSGYNEQFF. In nucleotides, the CDR3 is TGCGCCAGCAGCTTGGACACTAGCGGGTACAATGAGCAGTTCTTC.

The chain uses TRBV6-1 and TRBJ2-5, with D possibly TRBD1 on 5 matching bases. The ends were cut back, 8 bases at V and 1 base at J, with 11 bases in the middle. The CDR3 has 13 residues. CDR1 and CDR2 (germline): MNHNS, SASEGT. The CDR3 sequence: CASLRQTQETQYF. DNA for the CDR3: TGTGCCAGCCTTAGACAGACCCAAGAGACCCAGTACTTC.

This clonotype was seen only a few times. Written as DNA, the CDR3 is TGTGCCAGCAGTCCAGGTAGCGGTAAAGAGACCCAGTACTTC. Its protein is CASSPGSGKETQYF. This sequence joins TRBV12-3 or TRBV12-4 and TRBJ2-5; D possibly corresponds to TRBD2 (6 bases). V lost 5 bases, J lost 3 bases, and 13 bases lay in between. This CDR3 spans 14 amino acids.